These 31 T cell receptor beta chains came from one sample sequenced in a study of blood T cell repertoires in COVID-19. TCRdb's copy holds only in-frame clones and misses some; the assay was immunoSEQ multiplex PCR. Seen here are 150,000 or so clones, approximately 83% observed once, and the top ten hold 9.5% to 13%. Sequenced: peripheral blood. Receptor source: a woman aged 55-75 years with COVID-19, enrolled during active disease.

The CDR3 loop reads CAWSPQQGSNEKLFF. Written as DNA, the CDR3 is TGTGCCTGGAGTCCGCAGCAGGGTTCTAATGAAAAACTGTTTTTT. The chain links TRBV30 to TRBJ1-4; D perhaps matches TRBD1 (5 bases). The CDR3 covers 15 residues. The germline gives CDR1 GTSNPN, CDR2 SVGIG (reference sequence). The V and J ends lost 2 bases and 3 bases respectively, with 13 bases between them.

The V call is TRBV7-6, the J call TRBJ1-6; perhaps TRBD1 as D (6 bases). Trimming left V 4 bases short and J 9 bases short, with 16 bases between. The CDR3 has 15 amino acids. The germline gives CDR1 SGHVS, CDR2 FNYEAQ. The CDR3 DNA reads TGTGCCAGCAGCTGGGCAGGGGCGAGAGGTTCACCCCTCCACTTT. Translating it yields CASSWAGARGSPLHF.

The rearrangement uses TRBV14 and TRBJ1-6; D remains ambiguous. The CDR3 runs to 14 residues. Germline V gives CDR1 SGHDN, CDR2 FVKESK. V gave up 4 bases and J gave up 10 bases, with 14 bases separating them. CDR3 nucleotide sequence: TGTGCCAGCAGCCCGGCGGGCCTGCCCTCACCCCTCCACTTT. Encoded protein: CASSPAGLPSPLHF.

The chain joins TRBV6-1 to TRBJ1-3; D is uncertain. Trimming shortened V by 0 bases and J by 5 bases, and 11 bases separated the two germline ends. The CDR3 is made up of 15 amino acids. CDR1 and CDR2 (germline): MNHNS, SASEGT. The CDR3 sequence: CASSEAPQTRNTIYF. CDR3 coding DNA: TGTGCCAGCAGTGAAGCCCCACAAACCAGAAACACCATATATTTT.

This rearrangement joins TRBV24-1 to TRBJ2-1, with 9 bases that match TRBD2. The CDR3 consists of 17 residues. Germline values: CDR1 KGHDR, CDR2 SFDVKD. V lost 4 bases and J lost 4; bases outside the gene matches: 10. This CDR3 reads CATSEYGAGGPYNEQFF. The CDR3 bases are TGTGCCACCAGTGAGTACGGCGCGGGGGGGCCTTACAATGAGCAGTTCTTC.

The chain has TRBV5-6 and TRBJ1-1, with no clear D. Trimming pared 2 bases from V and 5 bases from J, leaving 13 bases between. CDR1 is SGHDT, CDR2 YYEEEE, per germline. CDR3 length equals 14 residues. CDR3 loop: CASSFIPGKTEAFF. In DNA, the CDR3 is TGTGCCAGCAGCTTTATTCCGGGGAAAACTGAAGCTTTCTTT.

The V and J genes are TRBV5-1 and TRBJ1-5, with D possibly TRBD1 on 6 matching bases. V was clipped by 4 bases and J by 0 bases, with 11 bases between them. Looked up from germline, CDR1 is SGHRS and CDR2 is YFSETQ. The length of the CDR3 is 15 residues. The CDR3 region is CASSVGHNSNQPQHF. The CDR3, as DNA: TGCGCCAGCAGCGTGGGACATAATAGCAATCAGCCCCAGCATTTT.

The rearrangement links TRBV27 to TRBJ1-5; D perhaps matches TRBD1 (6 bases). CDR1 and CDR2 (germline): MNHEY, SMNVEV (reference sequence). The ends were cut back, 2 bases at V and 7 bases at J, with 15 bases in the middle. This CDR3 spans 15 amino acids. CDR3 protein: CASSLDRPSNQPQHF. The CDR3 DNA reads TGTGCCAGCAGTTTAGACAGGCCCTCCAACCAGCCCCAGCATTTT.

This clone showed up just once. The rearrangement links TRBV5-6 to TRBJ1-3, with D possibly matching TRBD1 (5 bases). This CDR3 has 14 residues. Trimming stripped 2 bases from V and 1 base from J, with 7 bases between. Germline lookup yields CDR1 SGHDT and CDR2 YYEEEE. The CDR3 DNA is TGTGCCAGCAGCTTTTCAGGGTCTGGAAACACCATATATTTT. Its translation: CASSFSGSGNTIYF.

V and J are TRBV6-5 and TRBJ1-6, with D perhaps matching TRBD1 (6 bases). CDR1 and CDR2 from the germline V gene are MNHEY and SVGAGI. The CDR3 has 13 residues. V gave up 6 bases and J gave up 8 bases, with 11 bases separating them. As DNA, the CDR3 is TGTGCCAGCAGCGCAGGGGTTGATTCACCCCTCCACTTT. This translates into CASSAGVDSPLHF.

The chain employs TRBV7-9 and TRBJ1-1; D unclear. Deletions cut 6 bases from V and 1 base from J, with 9 bases between. The CDR3 is 13 residues long. Germline V gene lookup returns CDR1 SEHNR and CDR2 FQNEAQ (reference sequence). The DNA of the CDR3 is TGTGCCAGCAGTTGGGGAGCGAACACTGAAGCTTTCTTT. As protein: CASSWGANTEAFF.

The chain employs TRBV9 and TRBJ1-1; D is unclear. This CDR3 is built from 14 residues. V gave up 1 base and J gave up 0 bases, with 7 bases separating them. Germline CDR1 is SGDLS and CDR2 is YYNGEE. The CDR3 spells CASSVNSLNTEAFF. In nucleotides, the CDR3 is TGTGCCAGCAGCGTAAACAGCTTGAACACTGAAGCTTTCTTT. Full variable domain (outside the CDR3, taken from reference TRBV9 and TRBJ1-1): DSGVTQTPKHLITATGQRVTLRCSPRSGDLSVYWYQQSLDQGLQFLIQYYNGEERAKGNILERFSAQQFPDLHSELNLSSLELGDSALYFCASSVNSLNTEAFFGQGTRLTVV.

The chain carries TRBV6-5 and TRBJ1-2; weak D call: TRBD1 (5 bases). Germline V gene data show CDR1 as MNHEY and CDR2 as SVGAGI. Trimming shortened V by 7 bases and J by 7 bases, and 10 bases separated the two germline ends. The CDR3 covers 11 residues. The CDR3 coding sequence is TGTGCCAGCACCTCAGGGTCTGGCTACACCTTC. Translation gives CASTSGSGYTF.

This chain joins TRBV5-4 and TRBJ2-5; D is possibly TRBD1 (5 bases). The CDR3 length is 14 residues. V gave up 4 bases and J gave up 5 bases, with 15 bases separating them. Per germline, CDR1 SGHNT and CDR2 YYREEE (reference sequence). DNA for the CDR3: TGTGCCAGCAGCAGAACAGGCGGTACGGAGACCCAGTACTTC. Translated: CASSRTGGTETQYF.

This clone was recorded once. The chain has TRBV6-5 and TRBJ1-1; D remains ambiguous. Between the trimmed V and J ends, which lost 6 bases and 0 bases, there was a span of 14 bases. The germline V gene encodes CDR1 MNHEY and CDR2 SVGAGI. This CDR3 region has 15 residues. The CDR3 loop is CASRPQRQMNTEAFF. The DNA for the CDR3 is TGTGCCAGCAGGCCCCAGAGGCAAATGAACACTGAAGCTTTCTTT.

The V and J genes are TRBV27 and TRBJ1-2, with a weak D call TRBD1 (5 bases). The length of the CDR3 is 15 residues. Per the germline V gene, CDR1 is MNHEY and CDR2 is SMNVEV (reference sequence). The V and J ends lost 6 bases and 8 bases respectively, with 22 bases between them. This CDR3 is CASSTQGGRVNGYTF. Written as DNA, the CDR3 is TGTGCCAGCAGCACCCAGGGCGGCAGGGTTAACGGCTACACCTTC.

CDR3 sequence: CASSPLGLYHYEQYF. In DNA, the CDR3 is TGTGCCAGCAGCCCACTAGGCCTCTACCACTACGAGCAGTACTTC. This sequence joins TRBV3-1 (or the pseudogene TRBV3-2) and TRBJ2-7; D is possibly TRBD2 (5 bases). Germline values: CDR1 LGHDT, CDR2 YNNKEL (reference sequence). V was trimmed by 4 bases and J by 3 bases, leaving 16 bases between them. The CDR3 spans 15 residues.

V usage is TRBV20-1 and J usage is TRBJ2-1, with 9 bases aligning to TRBD2. The CDR3 covers 14 residues. Germline V gene sequence: CDR1 DFQATT, CDR2 SNEGSKA (reference sequence). J was trimmed by 2 bases and V by 3 bases; bases with no gene match: 2. The CDR3 loop is CSASIAGAYNEQFF. The CDR3 DNA is TGCAGTGCTAGTATAGCGGGGGCCTACAATGAGCAGTTCTTC.

This clone appeared a single time. The J gene is TRBJ1-2, the V gene TRBV25-1, with no clear D. The V and J ends lost 0 bases and 3 bases respectively, with 5 bases between them. Germline V gene lookup returns CDR1 MGHDK and CDR2 SYGVNS. This CDR3 contains 13 residues. CDR3 bases: TGTGCCAGCAGTGAATACCAGGACTATGGCTACACCTTC. Protein sequence: CASSEYQDYGYTF.

The rearrangement joins TRBV5-8 to TRBJ1-2, with D perhaps TRBD1 (6 bases). The CDR3 contains 14 residues. Per the germline V gene, CDR1 is SGHTS and CDR2 is YDEGEE. Trimming cost V 0 bases and J 0 bases, with 6 bases left between them. CDR3 DNA sequence: TGTGCCAGCAGCTTGGGACAGGCTAACTATGGCTACACCTTC. Encoded protein: CASSLGQANYGYTF. The full variable domain, with the rest looked up from reference TRBV5-8 and TRBJ1-2, is EAGVTQSPTHLIKTRGQQATLRCSPISGHTSVYWYQQALGLGLQFLLWYDEGEERNRGNFPPRFSGRQFPNYSSELNVNALELEDSALYLCASSLGQANYGYTFGSGTRLTVV.

This chain links TRBV5-6 with TRBJ1-1, with D perhaps TRBD1 (5 bases). Germline V gene data show CDR1 as SGHDT and CDR2 as YYEEEE. The CDR3 consists of 15 residues. V was pared by 4 bases and J by 1 base, with 14 bases between. The CDR3 DNA is TGTGCCAGCAGCCCTGGGGCGAGTTCGAACACTGAAGCTTTCTTT. Translating it yields CASSPGASSNTEAFF.

There are a few counts of this clone. The rearrangement uses TRBV5-8 and TRBJ1-6, with no clear D. The length of the CDR3 is 15 residues. Per the germline V gene, CDR1 is SGHTS and CDR2 is YDEGEE. Trimming left V 0 bases short and J 9 bases short, with 13 bases between. CDR3 in DNA: TGTGCCAGCAGCTTGGAACAGTATGGCAGTTCACCCCTCCACTTT. This sequence encodes CASSLEQYGSSPLHF.

V is TRBV6-5 and J is TRBJ1-1, with TRBD1 identical over 7 bases. From germline, CDR1 is MNHEY and CDR2 SVGAGI. The length of the CDR3 is 13 residues. V trimming: 5 bases; J trimming: 5 bases; junction bases outside the gene matches: 5. The CDR3 nucleotides read TGTGCCAGCAGTACCACCAGGGGGACTGAAGCTTTCTTT. Its translation: CASSTTRGTEAFF.

The chain joins TRBV27 to TRBJ2-6; D is unclear. This CDR3 spans 15 amino acids. In germline, CDR1 is MNHEY, CDR2 SMNVEV (reference sequence). V was trimmed by 4 bases and J by 0 bases, leaving 7 bases between them. The CDR3 protein is CASSSHSSGANVLTF. CDR3 sequence (DNA): TGTGCCAGCAGTTCCCACAGCTCTGGGGCCAACGTCCTGACTTTC.

This clone was observed a handful of times. The chain carries TRBV6-1 and TRBJ1-2; TRBD1 matches at 7 bases. The ends lost 4 bases at V and 6 bases at J; junction bases unmatched: 17. CDR1 and CDR2 (germline): MNHNS, SASEGT. This CDR3 region has 17 residues. The CDR3 sequence: CASSVTKRGRGFHGYTF. The CDR3 region has the DNA TGTGCCAGCAGTGTCACTAAGCGAGGCAGGGGGTTTCATGGCTACACCTTC.

This chain joins TRBV7-9 and TRBJ2-1; D perhaps matches TRBD1 (6 bases). CDR1 SEHNR and CDR2 FQNEAQ come from the germline V gene (reference sequence). This CDR3 contains 15 residues. The ends were cut back, 3 bases at V and 8 bases at J, with 17 bases in the middle. The CDR3 protein is CASSFVTGIFDEQFF. The CDR3 region has the DNA TGTGCCAGCAGCTTCGTGACAGGTATTTTCGATGAGCAGTTCTTC.

This rearrangement joins TRBV19 to TRBJ2-2; 9 bases map to TRBD1. This CDR3 has 14 amino acids. Germline CDR1 is LNHDA and CDR2 is SQIVND (reference sequence). V lost 6 bases, J lost 4 bases, and 3 bases stayed unmatched. As DNA, the CDR3 is TGTGCCAGTAGAGGGGACAGGGCCACCGGGGAGCTGTTTTTT. It translates to CASRGDRATGELFF.

The chain couples TRBV6-5 to TRBJ1-2; D is unclear. This CDR3 has 14 residues. Germline lookup yields CDR1 MNHEY and CDR2 SVGAGI. V dropped 4 bases and J dropped 8 bases, with 17 bases sitting between them. For the CDR3, the DNA is TGTGCCAGCAGTTCGCCTCGGGTGAGGGTAGGCTACACCTTC. This codes for CASSSPRVRVGYTF.

This clone was counted ten times or more. This chain links TRBV7-3 with TRBJ1-1; 7 bases are shared with TRBD1. The CDR3 contains 14 residues. Germline lookup yields CDR1 SGHTA and CDR2 FQGTGA. V lost 5 bases and J lost 5; bases outside the gene matches: 8. In DNA, the CDR3 is TGTGCCAGCAGCGAACAGGGGAGGCCAACTGAAGCTTTCTTT. This gives the protein CASSEQGRPTEAFF.

The genes are TRBV29-1 and TRBJ2-1, with 10 bases matching TRBD2. After removal of 6 bases from V and 4 bases from J, the junction contained 9 bases not matched to a gene. The germline V gene has CDR1 SQVTM and CDR2 ANQGSEA. The CDR3 covers 15 residues. The CDR3 DNA is TGCAGCGTCTCAAAACTTAGCGGGAGGTACAATGAGCAGTTCTTC. Translated: CSVSKLSGRYNEQFF.

The rearrangement uses TRBV2 and TRBJ1-1; D not resolved. Deletions cut 4 bases from V and 3 bases from J, with 12 bases between. CDR3 length: 14 residues. The germline CDR1 and CDR2 sequences are SNHLY and FYNNEI. The CDR3 here is CASSATGGYTEAFF. CDR3 bases: TGTGCCAGCAGTGCAACGGGAGGATACACTGAAGCTTTCTTT. Based on the CDR3 plus reference TRBV2 and TRBJ1-1, the full variable domain is EPEVTQTPSHQVTQMGQEVILRCVPISNHLYFYWYRQILGQKVEFLVSFYNNEISEKSEIFDDQFSVERPDGSNFTLKIRSTKLEDSAMYFCASSATGGYTEAFFGQGTRLTVV.